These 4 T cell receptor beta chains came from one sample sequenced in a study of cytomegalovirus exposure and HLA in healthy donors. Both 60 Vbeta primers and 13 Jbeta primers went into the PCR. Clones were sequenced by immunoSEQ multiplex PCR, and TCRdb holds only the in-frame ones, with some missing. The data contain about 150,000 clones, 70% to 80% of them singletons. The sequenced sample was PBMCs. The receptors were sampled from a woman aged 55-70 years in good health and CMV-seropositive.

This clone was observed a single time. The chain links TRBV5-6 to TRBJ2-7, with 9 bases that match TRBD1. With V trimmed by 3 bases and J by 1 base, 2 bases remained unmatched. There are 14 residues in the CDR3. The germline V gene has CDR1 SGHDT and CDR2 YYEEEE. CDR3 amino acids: CASSWGTGSYEQYF. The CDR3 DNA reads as TGTGCCAGCAGCTGGGGGACAGGGTCCTACGAGCAGTACTTC.

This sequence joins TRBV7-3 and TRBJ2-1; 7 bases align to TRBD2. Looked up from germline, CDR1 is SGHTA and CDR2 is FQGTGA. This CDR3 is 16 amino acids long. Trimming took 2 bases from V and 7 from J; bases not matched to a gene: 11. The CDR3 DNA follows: TGTGCCAGCAGCTTAGGTGGTTGGGAGGGCGGGAATGAGCAGTTCTTC. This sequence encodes CASSLGGWEGGNEQFF.

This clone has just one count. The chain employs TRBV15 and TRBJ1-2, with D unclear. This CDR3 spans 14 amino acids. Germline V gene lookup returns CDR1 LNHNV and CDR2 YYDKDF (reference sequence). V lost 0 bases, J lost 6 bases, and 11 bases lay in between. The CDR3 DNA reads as TGTGCCACCAGCAGAGATCCGGGGTCGGATGGCTACACCTTC. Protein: CATSRDPGSDGYTF. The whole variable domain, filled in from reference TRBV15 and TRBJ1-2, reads DAMVIQNPRYQVTQFGKPVTLSCSQTLNHNVMYWYQQKSSQAPKLLFHYYDKDFNNEADTPDNFQSRRPNTSFCFLDIRSPGLGDTAMYLCATSRDPGSDGYTFGSGTRLTVV.

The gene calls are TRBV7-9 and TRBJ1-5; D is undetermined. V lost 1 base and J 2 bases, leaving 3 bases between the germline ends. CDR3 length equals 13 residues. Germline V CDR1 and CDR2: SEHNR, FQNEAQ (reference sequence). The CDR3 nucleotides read TGTGCCAGCAGCTTAGTCGGCAATCAGCCCCAGCATTTT. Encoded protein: CASSLVGNQPQHF.